Shown below are 12 T cell receptor beta chains from a single sample sequenced in a study of blood T cells in healthy people across ages. Primed by a sample-barcoded 5' primer and a J-beta primer mix, a second PCR proceeded for roughly 7 to 11 cycles. MiXCR, applied by TCRdb to the 5' RACE reads, yields one record per CDR3 protein. The sample includes around 820,000 distinct CDR3 sequences, 20% to 25% seen only once; the top ten take approximately 4%. These data are also associated with another study on T cells of mothers and their children.

The source material was blood. Every receptor here comes from a boy aged 5-17 years in good health.

This clonotype was recorded a few times. V is TRBV2 and J is TRBJ2-3; D not certain. V was shortened by 6 bases and J by 4 bases, with 8 bases between the two germline ends. The CDR3 covers 12 residues. Germline V gene sequence: CDR1 SNHLY, CDR2 FYNNEI. This chain's CDR3 is CASRDDPDTQYF. Here the CDR3 DNA reads TGTGCCAGCAGGGATGACCCAGATACGCAGTATTTT.

This clonotype was observed a handful of times. This chain uses TRBV29-1 with TRBJ1-2; D might be TRBD1 (6 bases). V was trimmed by 3 bases and J by 0 bases, leaving 14 bases between them. The CDR3 sequence is 15 residues long. The germline V gene has CDR1 SQVTM and CDR2 ANQGSEA. The CDR3 here is CSVEEGETSNYGYTF. The CDR3 DNA is TGCAGCGTTGAGGAGGGGGAGACCTCTAACTATGGCTACACCTTC.

The chain recombines TRBV5-1 with TRBJ1-5, with D possibly matching TRBD1 (6 bases). The V end was cut by 0 bases, the J end by 9 bases, with 10 bases between. This CDR3 region has 13 residues. In germline, CDR1 is SGHRS, CDR2 YFSETQ. The CDR3 DNA is TGCGCCAGCAGCTTGGAGGGGGGGTCGCCCCAGCATTTT. Encoded protein: CASSLEGGSPQHF.

This clonotype showed up just a few times. The J gene is TRBJ2-3, the V gene TRBV7-3; 8 bases line up with TRBD2. Per germline, CDR1 SGHTA and CDR2 FQGTGA. The CDR3 spans 17 residues. Trimming took 2 bases from V and 4 from J; bases not matched to a gene: 11. CDR3: CASSLFVSGNRADTQYF. CDR3 coding DNA: TGTGCCAGCAGCTTATTTGTTAGCGGGAATCGCGCAGATACGCAGTATTTT.

CDR3 amino acids: CSADGQGSSRQETQYF. The CDR3 DNA sequence: TGCAGTGCCGACGGGCAGGGAAGCTCCCGTCAAGAGACCCAGTACTTC. The chain joins TRBV20-1 to TRBJ2-5, with D perhaps TRBD1 (5 bases). Germline assignment: CDR1 DFQATT and CDR2 SNEGSKA (reference sequence). This CDR3 spans 16 amino acids. V was cut by 6 bases and J by 2 bases, with 22 bases left in between.

CDR3 sequence (DNA): TGCAGTGCTAGAGAGTATACCGGGACATCTGGCGAGCAGTACTTC. Translating it yields CSAREYTGTSGEQYF. The chain joins TRBV20-1 to TRBJ2-7; D perhaps matches TRBD1 (6 bases). The CDR3 covers 15 residues. V was pared by 0 bases and J by 6 bases, with 18 bases between. The germline gives CDR1 DFQATT, CDR2 SNEGSKA (reference sequence).

This clonotype was seen more than once but under ten times. The CDR3: CSARGGAQETQYF. CDR3 in DNA: TGCAGTGCTAGAGGGGGGGCACAAGAGACCCAGTACTTC. V is TRBV20-1 and J is TRBJ2-5; either TRBD1 or TRBD2 may fit D (6 bases each). Trimming cost V 1 base and J 2 bases, with 8 bases left between them. Germline V gene lookup returns CDR1 DFQATT and CDR2 SNEGSKA (reference sequence). The CDR3 is made up of 13 amino acids.

This clonotype has only a few counts. The chain links TRBV20-1 to TRBJ2-7, with unresolved D. Trimming cost V 3 bases and J 0 bases, with 15 bases left between them. The CDR3 runs 15 residues. CDR1 is DFQATT, CDR2 SNEGSKA, per germline (reference sequence). Here the CDR3 DNA reads TGCAGTGCTAGCGACCCGAAGAGCTACTCCTACGAGCAGTACTTC. Residues: CSASDPKSYSYEQYF.

The sample holds a few counts of this clonotype. This chain joins TRBV7-2 and TRBJ2-2; no firm D call. The CDR3 is 14 residues long. CDR1 SGHTA and CDR2 FQGNSA come from the germline V gene. Between the trimmed V and J ends, which lost 8 bases and 0 bases, there was a span of 10 bases. DNA for the CDR3: TGTGCCAGCCTACTTGATACGAACACCGGGGAGCTGTTTTTT. This gives the protein CASLLDTNTGELFF.

The CDR3 region is CASSYGGRDNEQFF. CDR3 in DNA: TGTGCCAGCAGTTACGGCGGGAGGGACAATGAGCAGTTCTTC. The chain joins TRBV6-2 or TRBV6-3 to TRBJ2-7, with 9 positions matching TRBD2. The J call may be wrong; the DNA end is better matched by TRBJ2-1. Germline CDR1 is MNHEY and CDR2 is SVGEGT. The CDR3 runs to 14 residues.

The chain recombines TRBV10-3 with TRBJ2-1, with D perhaps matching TRBD1 (6 bases). Trimming removed 6 bases from V and 4 bases from J, with 13 bases in between. The CDR3 is made up of 14 amino acids. The germline gives CDR1 ENHRY, CDR2 SYGVKD. For the CDR3, the DNA is TGTGCCATCAGCGAACAGGGAAGTTACAATGAGCAGTTCTTC. Its translation is CAISEQGSYNEQFF.

This clonotype was counted only a few times. This chain uses TRBV7-8 with TRBJ2-3, with D hard to call. The CDR3 totals 14 residues. The V end lost 5 bases, the J end lost 4 bases, and 13 bases lay between the germline ends. From germline, CDR1 is SGHVS and CDR2 FQNEAQ. CDR3 coding DNA: TGTGCCAGCAGCATATGGACGGATGCAGATACGCAGTATTTT. Residues: CASSIWTDADTQYF.